These T cell receptor beta chains were read from a single sample in a study of blood T cell repertoires in COVID-19. TCRdb's table, derived via immunoSEQ multiplex PCR, lists solely in-frame clones and lacks some. The data show more than 70,000 clones, approximately 90% seen once. The sample was peripheral blood. These receptors were collected from a woman aged 18-29 years with acute or convalescent COVID-19. The CDR3 runs from the conserved cysteine through the conserved F or W. Fields, in order: CDR3 protein, V gene, D gene, J gene, clone size. A D gene is named only where the DNA matches it firmly. Only some rows state a clone size, as once, few, many or a class for expanded clones.

CAWRVTGGPSYEQYF,TRBV30,TRBD1,TRBJ2-7,.
CAWSGQLLYGYTF,TRBV30,TRBD1,TRBJ1-2,.
CASFTSAYEQYF,TRBV28,.,TRBJ2-7,once
CAWSLSVQGNSPLHF,TRBV30,.,TRBJ1-6,.
CASSYRLSESGELFF,TRBV5-1,.,TRBJ2-2,.
CASSSGTRAYEQFF,TRBV6-6,TRBD2,TRBJ2-1,.
CASSIDQWRGGQFF,TRBV19,TRBD2,TRBJ2-1,.
CASSSLQGAGEQYF,TRBV7-8,TRBD1,TRBJ2-7,.
CASSSAAGAAYEQYF,TRBV19,TRBD2,TRBJ2-7,.
CASSRDRRAETQYF,TRBV27,TRBD1,TRBJ2-5,once
CASSPVAGKGYGYTF,TRBV11-2,.,TRBJ1-2,.
CASSLVEGLEAFF,TRBV7-2,.,TRBJ1-1,.
CASSPVLGAQEQFF,TRBV5-1,.,TRBJ2-1,few
CARDAGTGATRVYGYTF,TRBV2,TRBD1,TRBJ1-2,.
CASSWETSGNTGELFF,TRBV5-1,TRBD2,TRBJ2-2,.
CASRLPDGNEKLFF,TRBV28,.,TRBJ1-4,.
CASKTRDYLTDTQYF,TRBV6-6,TRBD2,TRBJ2-3,.
CASSQTRDTEAFF,TRBV3-1/TRBV3-2,.,TRBJ1-1,.
CASRPRARGRPQHF,TRBV6-5,.,TRBJ1-5,.
CASSQDRLSGELFF,TRBV11-3,.,TRBJ2-2,.
CALGEGDGTPLHF,TRBV30,.,TRBJ1-6,.
CASSPTPSGGTEAFF,TRBV18,TRBD1,TRBJ1-1,.
CASSPGTPYSNQPQHF,TRBV28,.,TRBJ1-5,.
CASSLGLGNRGNEQFF,TRBV7-2,TRBD1,TRBJ2-1,.
CSVTSRDRATEAFF,TRBV29-1,TRBD1,TRBJ1-1,.
CASSAMGGGHQQFF,TRBV7-2,.,TRBJ2-1,.
CASSQGLLAHNEQFF,TRBV4-2,.,TRBJ2-1,.
CASSDLQGARNEQFF,TRBV9,TRBD1,TRBJ2-1,.